The entry below gives a single T cell receptor beta chain sequence along with its context. This entry belongs to a study of OX40 agonist ivuxolimab in advanced cancers. Study-level information: The dose-escalation cohort had hepatocellular carcinoma, melanoma, renal cell or head and neck cancer.

The CDR3 loop spans 17 amino acids. From germline, CDR1 is LGHNT and CDR2 FRNRAP. The junction had 4 bases not matched to a gene; V was cut back by 1 base and J by 1 base. The data were produced by immunoSEQ multiplex PCR, yet TCRdb's version contains in-frame clones alone and is incomplete. The data show under 20,000 clones, approximately 87% seen once. The rearrangement joins TRBV12-5 to TRBJ2-2; TRBD2 matches 9 bases. The TCR sequence derives from an adult with an advanced solid tumor such as melanoma, head and neck, liver or kidney cancer. The sequencing used CD4+ or CD8+ T cells sorted from blood, collected in a trial of the OX40 agonist ivuxolimab. CDR3 sequence (DNA): TGTGCTAGTGGTTTGGATCTAGCGGGGAAGAACACCGGGGAGCTGTTTTTT. Translating it yields CASGLDLAGKNTGELFF.